This TCR beta chain was recovered during a study of shared clonotypes between healthy human individuals. Sequencing used immunoSEQ multiplex PCR; TCRdb keeps in-frame clones, though not all of them. The repertoire includes hundreds of thousands of clones, approximately 75% of them detected once, and around 2% sits in the top ten. V lost 5 bases and J 4 bases, leaving 27 bases between the germline ends. Germline values: CDR1 PRHDT, CDR2 FYEKMQ (reference sequence). The CDR3 loop spans 18 amino acids. The rearrangement joins TRBV13 to TRBJ2-7, with D possibly matching TRBD2 (5 bases). Sequencing was carried out using memory CD4+ T cells sorted from blood. Subset denoted: CD45RA-negative fraction. The clonotype was recovered from a woman aged 30 to 39 in good health. The CDR3: CASSPPTFEGKETYEQYF. As DNA, the CDR3 is TGTGCCAGCAGCCCCCCCACGTTCGAGGGCAAGGAAACATACGAGCAGTACTTC.